The rows below give T cell receptor beta chains drawn from one sample of a study of shared clonotypes between healthy human individuals. Clones were sequenced by immunoSEQ multiplex PCR, and TCRdb holds only the in-frame ones, with some missing. The sample contains 2 million to 2.5 million clones, 85% to 95% of which appear only once. Input material: naive CD4+ T cells sorted from blood. The origin of the receptors is a man younger than 35 in good health. CDR3s include the opening cysteine and the closing phenylalanine or tryptophan. The D gene is left open where the match is weak. A row's size may be missing; if present it is once, few, many or a size class.

j_call	clone_size	d_call	v_call	cdr3_aa	cdr3_nt
TRBJ2-7	.	TRBD1	TRBV6-1	CASSGNLRGIAYEQYF	TGTGCCAGCAGTGGAAACCTCAGGGGGATCGCCTACGAGCAGTACTTC
TRBJ2-7	.	.	TRBV19	CASSIYDRDTNYEQYF	TGTGCCAGTAGCATTTACGACCGGGACACCAACTACGAGCAGTACTTC
TRBJ1-1	.	.	TRBV9	CASSSHGNTEAFF	TGTGCCAGCAGCTCACACGGGAACACTGAAGCTTTCTTT
TRBJ2-4	.	.	TRBV5-1	CASSLAPGSKNIQYF	TGCGCCAGCAGCTTGGCCCCGGGATCCAAAAACATTCAGTACTTC
TRBJ1-1	few	.	TRBV5-1	CASSLFLNTEAFF	TGCGCCAGCAGCTTGTTCCTGAACACTGAAGCTTTCTTT
TRBJ1-1	.	.	TRBV15	CATSIGTLNTEAFF	TGTGCCACCAGCATTGGGACATTGAACACTGAAGCTTTCTTT
TRBJ1-5	.	.	TRBV27	CASSLDWTGNQPQHF	TGTGCCAGCAGTTTAGATTGGACAGGCAATCAGCCCCAGCATTTT
TRBJ2-3	.	.	TRBV2	CASSDIPPDTQYF	TGTGCCAGCAGTGACATCCCGCCTGATACGCAGTATTTT
TRBJ2-6	once	TRBD1	TRBV4-1	CASSQDPGGPGANVLTF	TGCGCCAGCAGCCAAGATCCAGGGGGCCCTGGGGCCAACGTCCTGACTTTC
TRBJ1-5	.	.	TRBV18	CASSPPAGPRGNQPQHF	TGTGCCAGCTCACCTCCCGCCGGGCCCCGGGGCAATCAGCCCCAGCATTTT
TRBJ1-2	few	.	TRBV28	CASSGTAYYGYTF	TGTGCCAGCAGTGGGACGGCCTACTATGGCTACACCTTC
TRBJ1-2	.	TRBD1	TRBV14	CASSHSPRADREAYGYTF	TGTGCCAGCAGCCACTCCCCAAGGGCGGACAGGGAAGCTTATGGCTACACCTTC
TRBJ2-3	once	.	TRBV2	CASSGPADTQYF	TGTGCCAGCAGTGGGCCAGCCGATACGCAGTATTTT
TRBJ2-2	.	TRBD2	TRBV2	CASSEPSGSRGGELFF	TGTGCCAGCAGTGAACCTAGCGGGAGCCGAGGCGGGGAGCTGTTTTTT
TRBJ1-6	.	TRBD1	TRBV7-8	CASSPHRGDAYNSPLHF	TGTGCCAGCAGCCCACACAGGGGCGACGCTTATAATTCACCCCTCCACTTT
TRBJ2-3	.	.	TRBV4-3	CASSQRASTDTQYF	TGCGCCAGCAGCCAAAGAGCAAGCACAGATACGCAGTATTTT
TRBJ2-7	.	.	TRBV18	CASSPGIQISYEQYF	TGTGCCAGCTCACCTGGGATCCAGATCTCCTACGAGCAGTACTTC
TRBJ2-5	once	TRBD2	TRBV10-1	CASSGGLAHQETQYF	TGCGCCAGCAGCGGGGGACTAGCCCACCAAGAGACCCAGTACTTC
TRBJ1-4	.	.	TRBV5-6	CASSLAGVYEKLFF	TGTGCCAGCAGCTTGGCAGGGGTTTACGAAAAACTGTTTTTT
TRBJ2-2	.	.	TRBV7-9	CASSSQSGTSNTGELFF	TGTGCCAGCAGCTCCCAATCCGGGACATCGAACACCGGGGAGCTGTTTTTT
TRBJ2-7	once	.	TRBV5-1	CASSPETRTYEQYF	TGCGCCAGCAGCCCGGAGACGCGGACCTACGAGCAGTACTTC
TRBJ1-2	.	TRBD1	TRBV5-1	CASSLGKPGQGGYTF	TGCGCCAGCAGCTTGGGCAAACCGGGACAGGGAGGCTACACCTTC
TRBJ2-7	.	TRBD1	TRBV6-1	CASRLQGFGGYEQYF	TGTGCCAGCAGGCTACAGGGGTTCGGTGGCTACGAGCAGTACTTC
TRBJ1-6	.	.	TRBV5-1	CASSQYPPRGPNNSPLHF	TGCGCCAGCAGCCAATACCCGCCGAGAGGGCCCAATAATTCACCCCTCCACTTT
TRBJ2-3	.	.	TRBV6-1	CASSEGGAGTDTQYF	TGTGCCAGCAGTGAAGGGGGAGCGGGCACAGATACGCAGTATTTT
TRBJ1-3	.	.	TRBV9	CASSDGGTGNTIYF	TGTGCCAGCAGCGACGGTGGCACAGGAAACACCATATATTTT
TRBJ1-1	.	.	TRBV30	CAWSVGLGNTEAFF	TGTGCCTGGAGTGTCGGACTAGGAAACACTGAAGCTTTCTTT
TRBJ1-1	.	TRBD1	TRBV5-1	CASSPTGANTEAFF	TGCGCCAGCAGCCCCACAGGGGCGAACACTGAAGCTTTCTTT
TRBJ2-5	.	.	TRBV4-1	CASSQERAGRTQYF	TGCGCCAGCAGCCAAGAAAGGGCAGGGCGGACCCAGTACTTC
TRBJ1-4	.	TRBD1	TRBV25-1	CASSDLLGTGYEKLFF	TGTGCCAGCAGTGACCTCCTCGGGACAGGGTATGAAAAACTGTTTTTT
TRBJ1-1	.	TRBD1	TRBV25-1	CASSDRTGGTEAFF	TGTGCCAGCAGTGATAGGACAGGGGGGACTGAAGCTTTCTTT
TRBJ2-1	.	TRBD1	TRBV5-1	CASSEGGANRNEQFF	TGCGCCAGCAGCGAAGGGGGCGCGAATAGGAATGAGCAGTTCTTC
TRBJ1-3	.	.	TRBV6-5	CASSPQGISGNTIYF	TGTGCCAGCAGTCCTCAAGGGATCTCTGGAAACACCATATATTTT
TRBJ2-2	once	.	TRBV5-1	CASSLVQGGELFF	TGCGCCAGCAGCTTGGTCCAGGGCGGGGAGCTGTTTTTT
TRBJ1-2	.	TRBD1	TRBV6-5	CASSYNRGPYGYTF	TGTGCCAGCAGTTACAACAGGGGGCCCTATGGCTACACCTTC
TRBJ2-7	.	TRBD1	TRBV11-2	CASSLSVDRDEQYF	TGTGCCAGCAGCTTATCCGTGGACAGGGACGAGCAGTACTTC
TRBJ2-7	.	.	TRBV5-6	CASSLAYPGRLHEQYF	TGTGCCAGCAGCTTGGCGTACCCGGGCCGCCTCCACGAGCAGTACTTC
TRBJ2-5	.	TRBD1	TRBV10-2	CASSTTGGRETQYF	TGCGCCAGCAGTACTACAGGGGGCAGGGAGACCCAGTACTTC